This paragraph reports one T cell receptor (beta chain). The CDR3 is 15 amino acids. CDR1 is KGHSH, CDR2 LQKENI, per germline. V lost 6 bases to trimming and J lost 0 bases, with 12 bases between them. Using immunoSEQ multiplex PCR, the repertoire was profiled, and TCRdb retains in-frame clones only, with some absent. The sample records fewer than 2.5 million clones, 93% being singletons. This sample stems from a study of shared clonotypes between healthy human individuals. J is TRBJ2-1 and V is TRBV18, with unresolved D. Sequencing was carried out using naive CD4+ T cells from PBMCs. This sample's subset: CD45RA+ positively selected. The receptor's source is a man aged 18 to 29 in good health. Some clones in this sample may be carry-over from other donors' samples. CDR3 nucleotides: TGTGCCAGCTCCCCCGAACAGAGCTCCTACAATGAGCAGTTCTTC. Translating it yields CASSPEQSSYNEQFF.